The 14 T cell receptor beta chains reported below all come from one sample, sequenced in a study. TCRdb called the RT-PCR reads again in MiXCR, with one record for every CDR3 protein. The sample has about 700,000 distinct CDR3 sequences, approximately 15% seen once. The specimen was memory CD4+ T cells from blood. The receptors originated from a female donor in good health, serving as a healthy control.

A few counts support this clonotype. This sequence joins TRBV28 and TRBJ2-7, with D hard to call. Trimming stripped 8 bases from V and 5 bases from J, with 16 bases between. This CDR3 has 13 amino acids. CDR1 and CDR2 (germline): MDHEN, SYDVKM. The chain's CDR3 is CASGPFFGDEQYF. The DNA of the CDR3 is TGTGCCAGCGGTCCGTTTTTTGGGGACGAGCAGTACTTC.

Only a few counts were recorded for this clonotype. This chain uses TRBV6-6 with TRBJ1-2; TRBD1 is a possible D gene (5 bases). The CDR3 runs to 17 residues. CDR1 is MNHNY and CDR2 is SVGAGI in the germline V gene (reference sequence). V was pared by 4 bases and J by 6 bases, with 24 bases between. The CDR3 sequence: CASSSRGGSGSKDGYTF. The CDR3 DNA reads TGTGCCAGCAGTTCCCGGGGGGGGTCCGGAAGTAAAGATGGCTACACCTTC.

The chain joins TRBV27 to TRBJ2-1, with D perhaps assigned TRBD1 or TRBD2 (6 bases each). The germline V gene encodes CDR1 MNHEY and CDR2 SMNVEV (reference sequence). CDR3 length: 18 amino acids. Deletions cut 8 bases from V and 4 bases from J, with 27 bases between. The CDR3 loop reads CASSFLGGDKEPYNEQFF. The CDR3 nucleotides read TGTGCCAGCTCATTCCTTGGAGGGGACAAGGAGCCTTACAATGAGCAGTTCTTC.

The CDR3: CASSPPQGAGELFF. The CDR3 DNA reads TGTGCCAGCTCACCACCACAGGGGGCCGGGGAGCTGTTTTTT. J is TRBJ2-2 and V is TRBV18; 8 positions match TRBD1. The CDR3 consists of 14 residues. Looked up from germline, CDR1 is KGHSH and CDR2 is LQKENI. V lost 0 bases and J lost 6; bases outside the gene matches: 0.

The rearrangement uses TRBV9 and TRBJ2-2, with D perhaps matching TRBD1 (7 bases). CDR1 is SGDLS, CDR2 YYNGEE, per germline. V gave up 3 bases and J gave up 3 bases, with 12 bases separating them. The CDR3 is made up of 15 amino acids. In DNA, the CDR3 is TGTGCCAGCAGCGACCAGGGGGAGGACACCGGGGAGCTGTTTTTT. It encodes CASSDQGEDTGELFF.

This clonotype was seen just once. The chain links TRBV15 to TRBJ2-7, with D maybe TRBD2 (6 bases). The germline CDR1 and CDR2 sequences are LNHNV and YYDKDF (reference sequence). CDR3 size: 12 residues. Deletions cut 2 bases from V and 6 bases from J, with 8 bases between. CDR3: CATSRQGGEQYF. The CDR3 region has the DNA TGTGCCACCAGCAGACAGGGAGGCGAGCAGTACTTC.

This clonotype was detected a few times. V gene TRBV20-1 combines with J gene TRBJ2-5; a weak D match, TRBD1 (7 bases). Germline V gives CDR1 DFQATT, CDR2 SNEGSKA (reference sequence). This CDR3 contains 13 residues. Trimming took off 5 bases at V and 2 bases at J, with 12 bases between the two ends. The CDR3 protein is CSAQGGHQETQYF. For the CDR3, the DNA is TGCAGTGCTCAGGGGGGACATCAAGAGACCCAGTACTTC.

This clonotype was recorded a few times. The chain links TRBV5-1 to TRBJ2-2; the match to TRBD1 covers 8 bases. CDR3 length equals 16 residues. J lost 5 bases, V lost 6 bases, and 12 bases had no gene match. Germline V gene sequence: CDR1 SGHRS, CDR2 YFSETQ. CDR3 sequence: CASNLNGQGITGELFF. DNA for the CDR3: TGCGCCAGCAACCTAAATGGACAGGGAATTACCGGGGAGCTGTTTTTT.

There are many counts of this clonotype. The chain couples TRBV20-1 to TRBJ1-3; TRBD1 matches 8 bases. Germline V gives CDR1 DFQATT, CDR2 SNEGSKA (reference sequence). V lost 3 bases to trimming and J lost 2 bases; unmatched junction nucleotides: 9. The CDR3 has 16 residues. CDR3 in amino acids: CSARGLLQGAGNTIYF. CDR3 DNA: TGCAGTGCTAGGGGGTTACTACAGGGGGCTGGAAACACCATATATTTT.

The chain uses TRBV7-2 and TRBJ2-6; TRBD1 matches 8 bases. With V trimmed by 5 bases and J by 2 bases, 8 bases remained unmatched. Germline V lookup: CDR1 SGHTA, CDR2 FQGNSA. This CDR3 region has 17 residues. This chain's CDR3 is CASSQTGAKAGANVLTF. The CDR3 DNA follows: TGTGCCAGCAGCCAGACAGGGGCGAAGGCTGGGGCCAACGTCCTGACTTTC.

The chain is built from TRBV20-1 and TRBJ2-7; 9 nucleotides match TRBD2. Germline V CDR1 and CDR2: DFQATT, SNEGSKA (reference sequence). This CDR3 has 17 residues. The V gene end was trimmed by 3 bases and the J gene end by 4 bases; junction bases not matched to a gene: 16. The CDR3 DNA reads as TGCAGTGCTAGGGGGAGAGCGGGAGGACACAACAATTACGAGCAGTACTTC. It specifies CSARGRAGGHNNYEQYF.

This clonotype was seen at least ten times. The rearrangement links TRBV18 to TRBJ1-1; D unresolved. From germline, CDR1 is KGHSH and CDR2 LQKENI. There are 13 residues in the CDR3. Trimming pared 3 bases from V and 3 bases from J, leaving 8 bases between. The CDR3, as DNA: TGTGCCAGCTCACCCCTTCGGGACACTGAAGCTTTCTTT. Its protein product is CASSPLRDTEAFF.

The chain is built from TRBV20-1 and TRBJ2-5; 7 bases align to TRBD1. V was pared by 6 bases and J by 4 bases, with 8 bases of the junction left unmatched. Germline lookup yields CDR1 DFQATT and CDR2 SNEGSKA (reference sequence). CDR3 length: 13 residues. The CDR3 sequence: CSAYKGAPETQYF. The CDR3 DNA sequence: TGCAGTGCCTATAAGGGGGCCCCAGAGACCCAGTACTTC.

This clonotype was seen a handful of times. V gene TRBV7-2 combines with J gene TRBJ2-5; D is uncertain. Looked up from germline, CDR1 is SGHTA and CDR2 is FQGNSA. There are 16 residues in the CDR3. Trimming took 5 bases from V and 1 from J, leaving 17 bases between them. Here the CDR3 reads CASSEASTPPQETQYF. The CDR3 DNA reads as TGTGCCAGCAGCGAAGCGTCTACACCGCCCCAAGAGACCCAGTACTTC.